This T cell receptor beta chain was identified in a study of blood T cell repertoires in COVID-19. Study in general: Italy, Spain and the United States were the sources of the convalescent and acute COVID-19 samples. Sources were T cells, B-cell-depleted T cells, or PBMCs; the material itself was cDNA or gDNA.

Profiling relied on immunoSEQ multiplex PCR, and the TCRdb table lists in-frame clones only, not all of them. The data show roughly 250,000 clones, around 86% seen once. From germline, CDR1 is MNHEY and CDR2 SMNVEV (reference sequence). CDR3 size: 16 residues. With 1 base removed from V and 0 bases from J, the gap between germline ends came to 12 bases. This chain uses TRBV27 with TRBJ1-1; D may be TRBD1 (5 bases). The sequencing input was peripheral blood. The TCR was taken from a woman between 55 and 75 years old with active or convalescent COVID-19. DNA of the CDR3: TGTGCCAGCAGTTTATATGCCAGGGTGGTGAACACTGAAGCTTTCTTT. Protein: CASSLYARVVNTEAFF.